This T cell receptor (beta chain) was profiled in a study of cytomegalovirus exposure and HLA in healthy donors (dated by TCRdb to between 2016 and 2019). With regard to the full study: An earlier analysis of approximately 550 of the donors reported more than 250 Gb of sequence data and 117 million unique TCR beta sequences from around 200 million T cells. About 280 gigabases of sequencing data and 70 million to 100 million unique TCR sequences were included in an early release covering about 620 HLA-typed donors. The genetic ancestry cluster associated with self-reported Caucasian donors included 81% of the 398 genotyped donors. The study was designed to test whether signatures of past pathogen exposure could be identified by cataloging public T cell receptors. Using immunosequencing, the study profiled T cell repertoires from about 650 subjects and related those repertoires to cytomegalovirus serostatus. Along with the roughly 670-subject first cohort, a separate validation cohort of over a hundred different subjects was used. High-throughput TCR immunosequencing, statistical association of individual TCRs with disease status, and machine learning were combined to predict cytomegalovirus infection status. To study patterns of TCR occurrence, a later analysis re-analyzed previously published TCR beta repertoires from hundreds of donors and added high-resolution HLA genotyping. Rather than using new phenotypic data, the later analysis identified candidate immune exposures from TCR beta sequences and from how often those sequences occurred across donors. To decide whether each TCR beta V gene segment behaved as functional or pseudogenic, an earlier analysis of over 500 of the donors relied on high-throughput TCR beta sequencing. Donor age, sex, ethnicity and CMV serostatus were compiled alongside the repertoire data. Genome-wide SNP genotypes for about 60% of the 666 donors were used in a later genetic analysis, which treated that subset as a discovery cohort. All discovery cohort repertoires had been generated on a single sequencing platform. HLA typing covered class I and class II loci at four-digit resolution. The number of typed donors differed by locus: about 620-640 for A, B, C, DRB1 and DQB1; 500 to 550 for DQA1; approximately 600 for DPA1; and roughly 490 for DPB1. Roughly 5 DR-DQ haplotypes were treated as single units for association and clustering because of strong linkage in the cohort. Among 398 genotyped donors of the cohort, an average of around 240,000 unique TCR beta nucleotide sequences was sequenced per donor, of which 15% to 20% were non-productive.

Comment on this clone: Its binding antigen is unknown. Per-nucleotide qualities are absent, and no much larger clonotype sits a single base away.

The CDR3 sequence holds 16 residues, the cysteine and phenylalanine included. The retained sequence is limited to the CDR3, 48 bases, with the frame set at the first base. A distance of 14 bases separates the germline ends of V and J, which lose 3 bases and 0 bases respectively. The germline V gene yields KGHSH for CDR1 and LQKENI for CDR2. The cohort consisted of 600 to 700 healthy bone marrow donors. At the time of sampling, every cohort member was nominally healthy, though immune exposures that went unrecorded were likely present. The donor tested CMV seronegative and was one of the 352 seronegative cohort members. A peripheral blood sample was provided by each donor, and peripheral blood mononuclear cells were used for TCR beta sequencing. Genomic DNA extraction from the blood cell samples was performed with the Qiagen DNeasy Blood Extraction Kit. What the authors observed across the whole study: Because the 87-base-pair reads could not distinguish some IMGT-functional V segments, including TRBV6-2 and TRBV6-3, those segments were excluded. In vitro tests confirmed that a few of the cytomegalovirus-associated TCR beta chains recognize cytomegalovirus antigens. The cohort was sequenced for TCR beta chains only, and without alpha or paired-chain data the features that could be detected were limited. Because HLA typing was missing for some donors at each locus, association tests included only the typed subset. Cytomegalovirus status was reported to be diagnosed by the classifier with high specificity and sensitivity in both the original and validation cohorts. It was suggested by the authors that the approach could potentially be generalized to other disease states and immunological phenotypes. While some public TCRs were present in many individuals, most TCR sequences turned up only very rarely across donors. CMV serostatus was the only immune exposure information available for the cohort. A later analysis found that TCR association rates varied across HLA loci, with DRB1 alleles showing the most associated TCRs and HLA-C alleles the fewest. The study listed over 150 TCR beta chains as associated with cytomegalovirus. A later analysis found that HLA-associated TCR beta chains were more clonally expanded and had lower generation probabilities than equally common non-associated chains. A later genetic analysis associated a missense DCLRE1C variant with V-gene and J-gene trimming of TCR beta chains, and an independent cohort replicated the association. A further reported finding was that TCR beta sequences accurately predicted the HLA-A and HLA-B alleles for most subjects in the first cohort. A later analysis reported that several top co-occurrence clusters appeared linked to parvovirus B19, influenza, CMV and Epstein-Barr virus. At a false discovery rate of 0.05, a later analysis linked about 16,000 TCR beta sequences to specific HLA alleles. A group of highly shared sequence variants was considered likely to be a technical artifact of the sequencing pipeline. According to a later analysis, most CMV-associated TCR beta chains appeared to be HLA-restricted, and the HLA associations seemed to be driven largely by CMV exposure. Broadly in line with IMGT annotations, most TCR beta V segments showed up in productive rearrangements about 90% or about 30% of the time in an earlier analysis of 587 of the donors. Because counts were too low, 15 or so rarely observed V segments, including chromosome 9 orphons, were excluded from the earlier analysis of 500 to 700 of the donors. A later genetic analysis reported fewer N-insertions in productive TCRs among donors in an Asian-associated ancestry cluster than the approximately 670-donor mean. Correlated functional status among segregating V segments might be attributable to linkage disequilibrium, but an unknown experimental factor could not be ruled out. The presence/absence analyses assumed that sequencing depth was roughly uniform across donors, and that assumption may not be true. Assigning TCR associations to individual alleles was difficult when HLA alleles, especially DR and DQ, strongly co-occurred.

Libraries were made using the immunoSEQ multiplex PCR assay. For the multiplex PCR, a mixture combining 60 forward primers for TCR Vbeta segments and 13 reverse primers for TCR Jbeta segments was used. The CDR3 region of rearranged TCR beta genes was amplified from genomic DNA with a multiplex PCR assay. On the Illumina HiSeq System, the amplified TCR beta libraries were sequenced as 87-base-pair reads. For the original study's pipeline: Across the 670 or so repertoires, a later analysis counted some 81 million unique TCR beta chains, approximately 10 million of which were shared by at least two donors. A nearest-neighbor algorithm error-corrected the raw reads and collapsed the reads into unique sequences, merging closely related sequences to remove PCR and sequencing errors. CDR3 sequences were aligned to IMGT reference sequences to assign V, D and J gene segments. For a sequence to be retained, a match of at least six nucleotides was required to both a V gene segment and a J gene segment. A rearrangement was called productive if the CDR3 had no stop codons and remained in frame with V and J, and every other rearrangement was called non-productive. Following IMGT convention, CDR3 was defined as the stretch from the second conserved V-encoded cysteine to the conserved J-encoded phenylalanine. The earlier analysis of about 610 of the donors excluded sequences that lacked an unambiguous match to a single V gene segment. In an earlier analysis of some 590 of the donors, V segments were called functional above 56.7% productive rearrangements and were called segregating when the between-donor standard deviation exceeded 5%. A statistical classification framework was built for diagnosing cytomegalovirus status from the catalog of TCR beta chain sequences. In a later analysis, V and J genes were assigned by comparing TCR nucleotide sequences against IMGT/GENE-DB human TR gene sequences. In a later analysis, CDR3 sequences and most-parsimonious VDJ recombination scenarios were assigned using the TCRdist pipeline. In a later analysis, each TCR beta chain was defined by its CDR3 amino acid sequence together with its V-gene family, and reads without a unique V-gene family were excluded. To address suspected cross-contamination and a sequencing artifact, a later analysis removed around 600 highly shared, low-generation-probability nucleotide sequences. A later analysis calculated a clonal expansion index for each public chain from normalized within-repertoire ranks of inferred template counts. In a later analysis, generation probabilities were computed with a VDJ recombination model fitted to out-of-frame rearrangements, and the resulting probabilities were checked against IGoR. Hypergeometric tests were used in a later analysis to score TCR-TCR, TCR-HLA and TCR-CMV co-occurrence, with a repertoire-size bias correction applied to the TCR pairs. To estimate false discovery rates, a later analysis permuted the HLA or CMV assignments 20 times. In a later analysis, co-occurring TCRs were grouped with DBSCAN, and TCRdist sequence similarity was added when clustering was performed within HLA-allele-positive subsets. Co-occurrence clustering excluded repertoires with fewer than 30,000 or more than 120,000 public chains, plus five with anomalous nucleotide sharing. TCRdb obtained this table from immuneACCESS and retained in-frame rearrangements with V and J assigned. These tables miss some clones; where compared with another copy, unresolved V genes account for less than half of the shortfall, and the remainder is unexplained. The V and J calls and clone size come from that table; D and trimming were worked out from the DNA. The sample table holds roughly 250,000 clones, of which about four fifths were seen once. Roughly 0.31% of the sample rests with the top ten.

The sequence came from a girl aged 2 to 10 in good health and CMV-seronegative. The sample taken for sequencing was PBMCs. Recombination joined TRBV18 with TRBJ1-1; a tentative D call is TRBD1 (6 bases match). CDR3 reads: CASSPWDTTLNTEAFF. The bases read TGTGCCAGCTCACCCTGGGACACTACCTTGAACACTGAAGCTTTCTTT.